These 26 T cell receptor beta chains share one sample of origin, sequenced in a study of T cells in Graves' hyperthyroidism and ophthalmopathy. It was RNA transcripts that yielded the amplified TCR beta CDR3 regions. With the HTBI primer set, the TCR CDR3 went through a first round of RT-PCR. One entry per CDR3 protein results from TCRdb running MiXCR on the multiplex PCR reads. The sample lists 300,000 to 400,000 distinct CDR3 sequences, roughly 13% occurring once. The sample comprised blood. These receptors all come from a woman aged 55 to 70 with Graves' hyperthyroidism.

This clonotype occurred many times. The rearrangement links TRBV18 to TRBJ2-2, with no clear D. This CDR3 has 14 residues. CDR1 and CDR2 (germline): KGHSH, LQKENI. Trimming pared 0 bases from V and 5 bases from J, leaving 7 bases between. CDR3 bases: TGTGCCAGCTCACCACCCGGCGGAACCGGGGAGCTGTTTTTT. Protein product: CASSPPGGTGELFF.

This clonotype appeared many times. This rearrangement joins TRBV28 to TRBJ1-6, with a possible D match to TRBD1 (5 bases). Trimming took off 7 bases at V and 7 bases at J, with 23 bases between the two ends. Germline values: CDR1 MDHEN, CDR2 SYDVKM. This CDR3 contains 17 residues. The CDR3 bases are TGTGCCAGCAACCGGGGGATCGGACACCCGCAGAATTCACCCCTCCACTTT. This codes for CASNRGIGHPQNSPLHF.

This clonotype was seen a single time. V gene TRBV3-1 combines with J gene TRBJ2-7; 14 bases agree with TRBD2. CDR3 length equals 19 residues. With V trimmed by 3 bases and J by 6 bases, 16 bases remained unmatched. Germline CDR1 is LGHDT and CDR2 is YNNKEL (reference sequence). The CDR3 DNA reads TGTGCCAGCAGCCATGATACCGGGACTAGCGGGAGTTTGGGTCTCGAGCAGTACTTC. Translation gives CASSHDTGTSGSLGLEQYF.

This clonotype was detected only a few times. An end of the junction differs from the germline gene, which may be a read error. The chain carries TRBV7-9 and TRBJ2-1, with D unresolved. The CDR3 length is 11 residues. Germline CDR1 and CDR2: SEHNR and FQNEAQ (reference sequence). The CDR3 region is CASSPANYLIF. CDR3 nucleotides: TGTGCCAGCAGCCCGGCAAACTACCTAATCTTC.

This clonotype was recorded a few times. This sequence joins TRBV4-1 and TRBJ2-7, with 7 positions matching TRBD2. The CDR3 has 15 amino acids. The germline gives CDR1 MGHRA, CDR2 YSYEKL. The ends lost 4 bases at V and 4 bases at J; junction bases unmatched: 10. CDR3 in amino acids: CASSPMGGGGYEQYF. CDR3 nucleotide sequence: TGCGCCAGCAGCCCAATGGGGGGGGGTGGTTACGAGCAGTACTTC.

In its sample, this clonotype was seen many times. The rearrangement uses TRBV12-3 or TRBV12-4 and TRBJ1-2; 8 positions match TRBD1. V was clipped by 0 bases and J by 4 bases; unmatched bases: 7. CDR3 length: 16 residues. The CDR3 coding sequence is TGTGCCAGCAGTTTAGCGGCGTCAGGGGGCCGCTATGGCTACACCTTC. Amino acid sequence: CASSLAASGGRYGYTF.

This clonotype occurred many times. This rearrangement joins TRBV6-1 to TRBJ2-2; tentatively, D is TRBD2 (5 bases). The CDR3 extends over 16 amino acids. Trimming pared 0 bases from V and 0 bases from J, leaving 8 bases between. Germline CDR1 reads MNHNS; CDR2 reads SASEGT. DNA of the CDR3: TGTGCCAGCAGTGAAGCGGCGGGCCCGAACACCGGGGAGCTGTTTTTT. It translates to CASSEAAGPNTGELFF.

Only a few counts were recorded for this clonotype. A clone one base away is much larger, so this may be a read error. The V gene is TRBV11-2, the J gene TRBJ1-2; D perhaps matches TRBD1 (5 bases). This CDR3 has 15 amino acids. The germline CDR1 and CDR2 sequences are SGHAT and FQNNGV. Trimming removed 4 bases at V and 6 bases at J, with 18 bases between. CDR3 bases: TGTGCCAGCAGCTCATTTCAGGACGGGGGTCATGGCTACACCTTC. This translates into CASSSFQDGGHGYTF.

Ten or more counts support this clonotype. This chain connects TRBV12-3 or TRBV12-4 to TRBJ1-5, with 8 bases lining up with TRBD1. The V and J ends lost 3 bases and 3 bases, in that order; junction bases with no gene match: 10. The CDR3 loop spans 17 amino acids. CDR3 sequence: CASSFSSRGLINQPQHF. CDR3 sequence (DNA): TGTGCCAGCAGTTTTTCAAGCAGGGGGCTTATCAATCAGCCCCAGCATTTT.

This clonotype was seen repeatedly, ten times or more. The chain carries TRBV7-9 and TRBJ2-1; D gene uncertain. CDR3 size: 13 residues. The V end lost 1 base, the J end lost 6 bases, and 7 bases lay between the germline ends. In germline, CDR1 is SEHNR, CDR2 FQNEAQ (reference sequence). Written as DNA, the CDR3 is TGTGCCAGCAGCTTAGTTACGCTCAATGAGCAGTTCTTC. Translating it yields CASSLVTLNEQFF.

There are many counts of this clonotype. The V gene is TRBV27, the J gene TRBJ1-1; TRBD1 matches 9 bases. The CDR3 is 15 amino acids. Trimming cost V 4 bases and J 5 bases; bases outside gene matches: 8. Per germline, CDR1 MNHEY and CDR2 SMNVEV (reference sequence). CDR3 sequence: CASSSTQGAKTEAFF. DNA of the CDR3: TGTGCCAGCAGTTCTACACAGGGGGCTAAGACTGAAGCTTTCTTT.

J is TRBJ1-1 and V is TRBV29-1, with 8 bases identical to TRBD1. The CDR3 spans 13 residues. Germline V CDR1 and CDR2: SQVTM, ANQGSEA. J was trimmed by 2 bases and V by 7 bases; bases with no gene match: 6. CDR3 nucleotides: TGCAGCGCGCTGGGACAGGTAAACACTGAAGCTTTCTTT. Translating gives CSALGQVNTEAFF. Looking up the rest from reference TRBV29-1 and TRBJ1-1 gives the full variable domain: SAVISQKPSRDICQRGTSLTIQCQVDSQVTMMFWYRQQPGQSLTLIATANQGSEATYESGFVIDKFPISRPNLTFSTLTVSNMSPEDSSIYLCSALGQVNTEAFFGQGTRLTVV.

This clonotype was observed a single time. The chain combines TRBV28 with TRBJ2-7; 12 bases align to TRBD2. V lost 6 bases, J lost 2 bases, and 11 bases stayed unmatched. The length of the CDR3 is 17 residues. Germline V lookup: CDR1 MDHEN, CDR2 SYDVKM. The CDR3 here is CASRKGLAGVRPYEQYF. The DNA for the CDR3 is TGTGCCAGCAGAAAGGGACTAGCGGGCGTTCGTCCCTACGAGCAGTACTTC.

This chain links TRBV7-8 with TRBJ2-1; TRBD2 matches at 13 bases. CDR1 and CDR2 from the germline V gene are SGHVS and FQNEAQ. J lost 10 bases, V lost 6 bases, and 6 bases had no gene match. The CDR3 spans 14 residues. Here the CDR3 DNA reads TGTGCCAGCAGTTGGACTAGCGGGAGACAGGAGCAGTTCTTC. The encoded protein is CASSWTSGRQEQFF.

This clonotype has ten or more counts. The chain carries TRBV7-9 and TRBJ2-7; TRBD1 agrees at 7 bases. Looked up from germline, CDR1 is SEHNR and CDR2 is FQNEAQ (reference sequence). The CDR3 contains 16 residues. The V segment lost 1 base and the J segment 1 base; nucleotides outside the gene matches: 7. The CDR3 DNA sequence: TGTGCCAGCAGCTTAGTCCGGGACAGCCGATCCTACGAGCAGTACTTC. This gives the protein CASSLVRDSRSYEQYF.

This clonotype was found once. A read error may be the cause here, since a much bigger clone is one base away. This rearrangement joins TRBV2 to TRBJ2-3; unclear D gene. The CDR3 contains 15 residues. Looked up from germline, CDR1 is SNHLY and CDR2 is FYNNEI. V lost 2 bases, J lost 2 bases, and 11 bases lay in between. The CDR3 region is CASSEIAANTDTQYF. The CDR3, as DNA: TGTGCCAGCAGTGAAATTGCCGCCAACACAGATACGCAGTATTTT.

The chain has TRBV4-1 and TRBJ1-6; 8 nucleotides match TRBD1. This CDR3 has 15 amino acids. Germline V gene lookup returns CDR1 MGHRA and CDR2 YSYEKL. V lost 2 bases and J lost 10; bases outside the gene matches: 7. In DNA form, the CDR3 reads TGCGCCAGCAGCCAACCGGACAGGGTGGACTCACCCCTCCACTTT. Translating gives CASSQPDRVDSPLHF.

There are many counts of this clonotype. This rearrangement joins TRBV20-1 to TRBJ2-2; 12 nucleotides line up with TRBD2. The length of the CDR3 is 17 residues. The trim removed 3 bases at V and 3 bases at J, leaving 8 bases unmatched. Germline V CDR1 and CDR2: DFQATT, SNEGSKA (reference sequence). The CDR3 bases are TGCAGTGCTAGCCCCCCTAGCGGGAGGGGGTACACCGGGGAGCTGTTTTTT. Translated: CSASPPSGRGYTGELFF.

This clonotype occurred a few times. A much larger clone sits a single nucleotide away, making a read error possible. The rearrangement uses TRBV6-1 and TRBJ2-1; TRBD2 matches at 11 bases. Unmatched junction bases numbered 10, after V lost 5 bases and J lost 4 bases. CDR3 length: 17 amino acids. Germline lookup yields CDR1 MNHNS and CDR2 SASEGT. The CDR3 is CASSPLAGVGVYNEQFF. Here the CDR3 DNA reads TGTGCCAGCAGTCCACTAGCGGGAGTTGGTGTGTACAATGAGCAGTTCTTC.

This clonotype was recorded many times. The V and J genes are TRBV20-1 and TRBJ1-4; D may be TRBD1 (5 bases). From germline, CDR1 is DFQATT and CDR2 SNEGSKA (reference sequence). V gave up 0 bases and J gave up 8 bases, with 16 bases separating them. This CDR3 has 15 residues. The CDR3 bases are TGCAGTGCTAGAGAAAACCGGGGCCGAAGGGAAAAACTGTTTTTT. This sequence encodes CSARENRGRREKLFF.

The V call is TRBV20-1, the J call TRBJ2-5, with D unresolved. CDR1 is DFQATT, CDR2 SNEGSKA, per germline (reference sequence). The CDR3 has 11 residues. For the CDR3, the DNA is TGCAGCCAATTACGCGAAGAGACCCAGTACTTC. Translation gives CSQLREETQYF.

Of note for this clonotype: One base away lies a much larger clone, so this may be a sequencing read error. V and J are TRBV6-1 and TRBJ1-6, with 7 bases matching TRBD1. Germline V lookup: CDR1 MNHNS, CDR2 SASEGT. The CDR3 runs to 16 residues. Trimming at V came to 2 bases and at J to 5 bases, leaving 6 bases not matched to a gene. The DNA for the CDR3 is TGTGCCAGCAGTGAACAGGGGGGAGTAAATAATTCACCCCTCCACTTT. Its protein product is CASSEQGGVNNSPLHF.

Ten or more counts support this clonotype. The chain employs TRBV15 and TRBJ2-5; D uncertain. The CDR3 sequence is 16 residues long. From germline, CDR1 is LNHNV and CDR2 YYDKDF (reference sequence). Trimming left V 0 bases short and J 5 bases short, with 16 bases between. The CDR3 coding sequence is TGTGCCACCAGCAGAGAAGCATCCGCAGGTTTTGAGACCCAGTACTTC. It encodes CATSREASAGFETQYF.

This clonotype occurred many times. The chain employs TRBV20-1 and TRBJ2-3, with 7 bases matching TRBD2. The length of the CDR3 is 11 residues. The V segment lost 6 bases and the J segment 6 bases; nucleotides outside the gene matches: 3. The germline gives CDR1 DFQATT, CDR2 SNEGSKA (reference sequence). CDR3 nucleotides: TGCAGTGCAACTAGCGACGATACGCAGTATTTT. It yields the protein CSATSDDTQYF.

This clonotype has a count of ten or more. The CDR3 DNA is TGTGCCAGCTCAGCTACGAGGGGTAACACCGGGGAGCTGTTTTTT. It codes for CASSATRGNTGELFF. The V gene is TRBV18, the J gene TRBJ2-2; D may match TRBD1 or TRBD2 (5 bases each). Germline V gene data show CDR1 as KGHSH and CDR2 as LQKENI. The CDR3 has 15 amino acids. Trimming pared 5 bases from V and 2 bases from J, leaving 12 bases between.

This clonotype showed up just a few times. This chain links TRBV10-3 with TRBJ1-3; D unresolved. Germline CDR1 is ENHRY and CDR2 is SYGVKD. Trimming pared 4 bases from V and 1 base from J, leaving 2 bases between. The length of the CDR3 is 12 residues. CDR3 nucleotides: TGTGCCATCAGTGGGTCTGGAAACACCATATATTTT. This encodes CAISGSGNTIYF.